This entry lists 25 T cell receptor beta chains sequenced from one sample in a study of early T cells in non-severe SARS-CoV-2 infection. TCRdb re-derived calls from the 5' RACE reads in MiXCR, one entry per CDR3 protein. The sample has tens of thousands of distinct CDR3 sequences, around an eighth seen once; the top ten hold approximately 2.5%. The sequenced material came from whole blood. These receptor sequences come from an adult who was a healthcare worker with PCR-confirmed SARS-CoV-2 infection or an uninfected control (not recorded which).

This clonotype was seen ten or more times. V is TRBV2 and J is TRBJ2-2; D gene unclear. CDR3 length equals 14 residues. CDR1 and CDR2 from the germline V gene are SNHLY and FYNNEI. V was cut by 1 base and J by 2 bases, with 5 bases left in between. Here the CDR3 reads CASSEEVNTGELFF. CDR3 coding DNA: TGTGCCAGCAGTGAAGAAGTTAACACCGGGGAGCTGTTTTTT.

This clonotype has a handful of counts. The chain links TRBV9 to TRBJ2-5; D is uncertain. Trimming took off 0 bases at V and 4 bases at J, with 10 bases between the two ends. CDR1 and CDR2 from the germline V gene are SGDLS and YYNGEE. The CDR3 loop spans 14 amino acids. The CDR3, as DNA: TGTGCCAGCAGCGTAGGGTCGGTTGGAGAGACCCAGTACTTC. Its protein is CASSVGSVGETQYF.

This clonotype was found many times. This chain connects TRBV20-1 to TRBJ2-1; 7 bases line up with TRBD2. This CDR3 has 13 residues. Unmatched junction bases numbered 9, after V lost 5 bases and J lost 8 bases. In germline, CDR1 is DFQATT, CDR2 SNEGSKA (reference sequence). The CDR3 DNA reads as TGCAGTGCTTCCCGGGGGGTCCGGGATGAGCAGTTCTTC. Translated: CSASRGVRDEQFF.

V is TRBV5-1 and J is TRBJ2-3; 13 bases match TRBD2. The CDR3 totals 16 residues. Per the germline V gene, CDR1 is SGHRS and CDR2 is YFSETQ. The V segment lost 3 bases and the J segment 5 bases; nucleotides outside the gene matches: 6. CDR3 in DNA: TGCGCCAGCAGCTCGGGACTAGCGGGGAACCAAGATACGCAGTATTTT. It specifies CASSSGLAGNQDTQYF.

This clonotype was seen at least ten times. The chain links TRBV9 to TRBJ1-5; possibly TRBD1 for D (5 bases). V was pared by 1 base and J by 4 bases, with 12 bases between. From germline, CDR1 is SGDLS and CDR2 YYNGEE. CDR3 length: 15 amino acids. This chain's CDR3 is CASSVSGQGNQPQHF. DNA for the CDR3: TGTGCCAGCAGCGTATCGGGGCAGGGAAATCAGCCCCAGCATTTT.

V and J are TRBV12-3 or TRBV12-4 and TRBJ1-5, with D hard to call. The germline V and J ends were trimmed by 6 bases and 6 bases, with 12 bases remaining between them. The CDR3 contains 13 residues. This CDR3 reads CASRGGVSQPQHF. CDR3 bases: TGTGCCAGCAGAGGTGGAGTTTCTCAGCCCCAGCATTTT.

This clonotype has only a few counts. This sequence joins TRBV7-3 and TRBJ2-1, with 8 bases fitting TRBD2. Trimming removed 6 bases from V and 9 bases from J; junction bases left unmatched: 10. The germline gives CDR1 SGHTA, CDR2 FQGTGA. The CDR3 runs to 14 residues. CDR3 sequence: CASRVSGSQGEQFF. CDR3 DNA: TGTGCCAGCAGGGTCAGCGGGAGCCAGGGTGAGCAGTTCTTC.

This clonotype came up a few times. J is TRBJ2-1 and V is TRBV20-1, with TRBD2 as a possible D gene (7 bases). Trimming shortened V by 0 bases and J by 4 bases, and 25 bases separated the two germline ends. CDR1 is DFQATT and CDR2 is SNEGSKA in the germline V gene (reference sequence). There are 19 residues in the CDR3. The CDR3 sequence: CSARDSSGLAGGTYNEQFF. DNA of the CDR3: TGCAGTGCTAGAGACTCTTCCGGGTTAGCCGGGGGGACATACAATGAGCAGTTCTTC.

This clonotype was recorded a few times. This chain links TRBV3-1 with TRBJ1-1; D is unclear. The CDR3 sequence is 13 residues long. V lost 5 bases to trimming and J lost 8 bases, with 15 bases between them. Germline values: CDR1 LGHDT, CDR2 YNNKEL (reference sequence). The CDR3 nucleotides are TGTGCCAGCAGCACCGGATGGAACGCAGAAGCTTTCTTT. It codes for CASSTGWNAEAFF.

The rearrangement links TRBV29-1 to TRBJ2-2; TRBD2 might be the D (6 bases). There are 13 residues in the CDR3. Germline assignment: CDR1 SQVTM and CDR2 ANQGSEA. The V end lost 6 bases, the J end lost 0 bases, and 8 bases lay between the germline ends. CDR3: CSVGDSNTGELFF. In DNA, the CDR3 is TGCAGCGTGGGGGACTCGAACACCGGGGAGCTGTTTTTT.

This clonotype was counted a few times. J is TRBJ1-4 and V is TRBV6-5; TRBD1 matches 7 bases. The V segment lost 2 bases and the J segment 7 bases; nucleotides outside the gene matches: 4. Germline V gene sequence: CDR1 MNHEY, CDR2 SVGAGI. The CDR3 extends over 14 amino acids. The CDR3 loop reads CASSYGDSREKLFF. The CDR3 DNA sequence: TGTGCCAGCAGTTACGGGGACAGCCGTGAAAAACTGTTTTTT.

Many counts were recorded for this clonotype. The chain employs TRBV12-5 and TRBJ1-5; 8 nucleotides agree with TRBD1. V shed 1 base and J 5 bases; nucleotides not matched to a gene: 1. The CDR3 runs to 14 residues. The germline CDR1 and CDR2 sequences are LGHNT and FRNRAP. The CDR3 reads CASGLAGGDQPQHF. The CDR3 region has the DNA TGTGCTAGTGGTTTGGCAGGGGGCGATCAGCCCCAGCATTTT.

This clonotype was seen at least ten times. The V call is TRBV10-2, the J call TRBJ2-2; possibly TRBD2 for D (5 bases). Germline CDR1 reads WSHSY; CDR2 reads SAAADI. Trimming left V 8 bases short and J 2 bases short, with 15 bases between. The CDR3 runs to 15 residues. CDR3: CASLRVGVNTGELFF. In nucleotides, the CDR3 is TGCGCCAGCCTCCGGGTGGGAGTAAACACCGGGGAGCTGTTTTTT.

This clonotype was seen ten or more times. This chain links TRBV10-3 with TRBJ2-3; D is tentatively TRBD1 or TRBD2 (5 bases each). Between the trimmed V and J ends, which lost 7 bases and 7 bases, there was a span of 15 bases. The CDR3 loop spans 13 amino acids. Per germline, CDR1 ENHRY and CDR2 SYGVKD. The CDR3 DNA sequence: TGTGCCATCACCGGGGCAGGCTTACATACGCAGTATTTT. As protein: CAITGAGLHTQYF.

This clonotype occurred a few times. This chain joins TRBV25-1 and TRBJ1-2, with D hard to call. Trimming stripped 3 bases from V and 5 bases from J, with 7 bases between. From germline, CDR1 is MGHDK and CDR2 SYGVNS. This CDR3 has 12 amino acids. CDR3 sequence: CASSDYTYGYTF. CDR3 nucleotides: TGTGCCAGCAGTGATTACACTTATGGCTACACCTTC.

This chain uses TRBV3-1 with TRBJ1-2; D is unclear. The germline gives CDR1 LGHDT, CDR2 YNNKEL (reference sequence). V lost 3 bases to trimming and J lost 2 bases, with 22 bases between them. CDR3 length equals 18 residues. The CDR3 protein is CASSQNRVLSRLNYGYTF. CDR3 DNA: TGTGCCAGCAGCCAGAACCGGGTCCTCAGTAGATTAAACTATGGCTACACCTTC.

The V and J genes are TRBV11-3 and TRBJ2-2; D gene uncertain. Deletions cut 5 bases from V and 6 bases from J, with 10 bases between. This CDR3 contains 13 residues. CDR1 SGHNT and CDR2 YENEEA come from the germline V gene. The DNA for the CDR3 is TGTGCCAGCAGCCCCAGCAGAGCCGGGGAGCTGTTTTTT. Protein product: CASSPSRAGELFF.

The CDR3 sequence is CAISGQGNTEAFF. In nucleotides, the CDR3 is TGTGCCATCAGTGGCCAGGGGAACACTGAAGCTTTCTTT. This chain links TRBV10-3 with TRBJ1-1; D perhaps matches TRBD1 (5 bases). The germline CDR1 and CDR2 sequences are ENHRY and SYGVKD. V lost 4 bases and J lost 1, with 7 bases in between. CDR3 length: 13 amino acids.

Many counts were recorded for this clonotype. This chain uses TRBV5-4 with TRBJ2-2; D is unclear. This CDR3 has 12 residues. Germline loops: CDR1 SGHNT, CDR2 YYREEE (reference sequence). Trimming removed 4 bases from V and 7 bases from J, with 8 bases in between. The CDR3 DNA reads TGTGCCAGCAGCCTGGAAAACGGGGAGCTGTTTTTT. Protein sequence: CASSLENGELFF.

The rearrangement joins TRBV7-8 to TRBJ1-4; TRBD1 might be the D (6 bases). CDR3 length equals 13 residues. Trimming removed 6 bases at V and 6 bases at J, with 11 bases between. CDR1 is SGHVS, CDR2 FQNEAQ, per germline. CDR3 in DNA: TGTGCCAGCAGTGGGGGCAGATATGAAAAACTGTTTTTT. Encoded protein: CASSGGRYEKLFF. Filled out from reference TRBV7-8 and TRBJ1-4, the complete variable domain reads GAGVSQSPRYKVAKRGQDVALRCDPISGHVSLFWYQQALGQGPEFLTYFQNEAQLDKSGLPSDRFFAERPEGSVSTLKIQRTQQEDSAVYLCASSGGRYEKLFFGSGTQLSVL.

Ten or more counts support this clonotype. The chain recombines TRBV29-1 with TRBJ2-3; D may correspond to TRBD1 or TRBD2 (5 bases each). Germline V gene lookup returns CDR1 SQVTM and CDR2 ANQGSEA. The length of the CDR3 is 17 residues. V gave up 2 bases and J gave up 0 bases, with 18 bases separating them. CDR3 bases: TGCAGCGTTGAACCCCGGGGCAGGGCGATGAGCACAGATACGCAGTATTTT. Protein sequence: CSVEPRGRAMSTDTQYF.

In the case of this clonotype: A much larger clone sits a single nucleotide away, making a read error possible. Written as DNA, the CDR3 is TGTGCCAGCAGCCCCCCTGGACCGGTCACAGATACGCAGTATTTT. Protein sequence: CASSPPGPVTDTQYF. V is TRBV5-4 and J is TRBJ2-3; D remains ambiguous. Per germline, CDR1 SGHNT and CDR2 YYREEE (reference sequence). V was clipped by 4 bases and J by 2 bases, with 14 bases between them. This CDR3 region has 15 residues.

Only a few counts were recorded for this clonotype. V gene TRBV3-1 combines with J gene TRBJ1-3; D gene ambiguous. Germline lookup yields CDR1 LGHDT and CDR2 YNNKEL (reference sequence). Trimming left V 3 bases short and J 4 bases short, with 4 bases between. The CDR3 length is 12 residues. DNA for the CDR3: TGTGCCAGCAGCCAGAAGGGAAACACCATATATTTT. As protein: CASSQKGNTIYF.

This clonotype was observed a handful of times. The chain couples TRBV6-2 or TRBV6-3 to TRBJ2-3; 7 positions agree with TRBD2. Looked up from germline, CDR1 is MNHEY and CDR2 is SVGEGT. J was trimmed by 6 bases and V by 2 bases; bases with no gene match: 5. The CDR3 sequence is 14 residues long. This CDR3 reads CASSYLLAVDTQYF. CDR3 sequence (DNA): TGTGCCAGCAGTTACCTCCTAGCGGTGGATACGCAGTATTTT.

The chain uses TRBV27 and TRBJ2-7; D unresolved. The V gene lost 4 bases and the J gene lost 4 bases, with 11 bases spanning the gap. From germline, CDR1 is MNHEY and CDR2 SMNVEV (reference sequence). This CDR3 comprises 13 residues. Written as DNA, the CDR3 is TGTGCCAGCAGTTATGGACCCCGGTACGAGCAGTACTTC. It codes for CASSYGPRYEQYF.